The entry below describes one T cell receptor beta chain. Its specific antigen is unknown. Base-call qualities are not available, and no considerably larger clone is one nucleotide away. Library generation was performed with the immunoSEQ multiplex PCR assay. For the multiplex PCR, a mixture combining 60 forward primers for TCR Vbeta segments and 13 reverse primers for TCR Jbeta segments was used. A multiplex PCR assay on genomic DNA amplified the CDR3 region of rearranged TCR beta genes. On the Illumina HiSeq System, the amplified TCR beta libraries were sequenced as 87-base-pair reads. For the original study's pipeline: A later analysis counted tens of millions of unique TCR beta chains across the 700 or so repertoires, and roughly 10 million of these chains were shared by at least two donors. Raw reads were error-corrected and collapsed into unique sequences by a nearest-neighbor algorithm in which closely related sequences were merged to remove PCR and sequencing errors. CDR3 sequences were aligned to IMGT reference sequences to assign V, D and J gene segments. For a sequence to be retained, a match of at least six nucleotides to both a V gene segment and a J gene segment was required. Rearrangements were classified as productive when the CDR3 lacked stop codons and remained in frame with V and J, and all other rearrangements were classified as non-productive. Following IMGT convention, CDR3 was defined as the stretch from the second conserved V-encoded cysteine up to the conserved J-encoded phenylalanine. The earlier analysis of about 610 of the donors excluded sequences that lacked an unambiguous match to a single V gene segment. An earlier analysis of about 600 of the donors called V segments functional above 56.7% productive rearrangements and segregating when the between-donor standard deviation exceeded 5%. A statistical classification framework was developed to diagnose cytomegalovirus status using the catalog of TCR beta chain sequences. V and J gene assignment, in a later analysis, came from comparing TCR nucleotide sequences with IMGT/GENE-DB human TR gene sequences. The TCRdist pipeline was used in a later analysis to assign CDR3 sequences and most-parsimonious VDJ recombination scenarios. A later analysis defined each TCR beta chain by its CDR3 amino acid sequence plus V-gene family, and excluded reads lacking a unique V-gene family. In a later analysis, 550 to 650 highly shared, low-generation-probability nucleotide sequences were removed to address suspected cross-contamination and a sequencing artifact. A later analysis calculated a clonal expansion index for each public chain from normalized within-repertoire ranks of inferred template counts. Generation probabilities in a later analysis came from a VDJ recombination model fitted to out-of-frame rearrangements, and those results were checked against IGoR. Hypergeometric tests were used in a later analysis to score TCR-TCR, TCR-HLA and TCR-CMV co-occurrence, with a repertoire-size bias correction applied to the TCR pairs. In a later analysis, false discovery rates were estimated by permuting HLA or CMV assignments 20 times. In a later analysis, co-occurring TCRs were grouped with DBSCAN, and TCRdist sequence similarity was added when clustering was performed within HLA-allele-positive subsets. For co-occurrence clustering, repertoires with fewer than 30,000 or more than 120,000 public chains were excluded, along with a handful of repertoires with anomalous nucleotide sharing. The clones in this table, taken by TCRdb from immuneACCESS, are in-frame only. Not every clone is retained; where verified, under half of the shortfall comes from an unresolved V gene, and the cause of the rest is unknown. That table is the source of V, J and clone size, and D and trimming were worked out from the DNA. The sample data list 12,000 to 15,000 clones, and 63% of these were observed just once. The ten largest make up approximately 17% of the sample.

At the junction V is shortened by 8 bases and J by 0 bases; bases outside the gene matches: 4. There are 14 amino acids in the CDR3, from cysteine to phenylalanine inclusive. Left in the record is the CDR3 DNA by itself, 42 bases read in frame from the first base. Per the germline V gene (reference sequence), SEHNR is the CDR1 and FQNEAQ is the CDR2. The data are from a study of cytomegalovirus exposure and HLA in healthy donors (dated by TCRdb to 2016 to 2017). A note on the overall study: An earlier analysis of 587 of the donors reported approximately 260 Gb of sequence data and 117 million unique TCR beta sequences obtained from about 200 million T cells. Among the roughly 370 genotyped donors, about 83% belonged to the genetic ancestry cluster associated with self-reported Caucasian donors. The study was designed to test whether signatures of past pathogen exposure could be identified by cataloging public T cell receptors. The study used immunosequencing to profile the T cell repertoires of more than 650 subjects and linked those repertoires to cytomegalovirus serostatus. About five DR-DQ haplotypes were treated as single units for association and clustering because of strong linkage in the cohort. An early release that covered some 630 HLA-typed donors contained approximately 300 gigabases of sequencing data and tens of millions of unique TCR sequences. Besides the first cohort of about 730 subjects, a separate validation cohort made up of roughly 120 different subjects was used. Alongside the repertoire data, information on donor age, sex, ethnicity and CMV serostatus was compiled. A later genetic analysis took genome-wide SNP genotypes for about three fifths of the 666 donors and used that subset as a discovery cohort. Both class I and class II loci were covered by HLA typing, at four-digit resolution. An earlier analysis of approximately 580 of the donors used high-throughput TCR beta sequencing to judge whether each TCR beta V gene segment behaved as functional or pseudogenic. To predict cytomegalovirus infection status, the study combined high-throughput TCR immunosequencing, statistical association of individual TCRs with disease status, and machine learning. A later analysis re-analyzed previously published TCR beta repertoires from 500 to 700 donors and added high-resolution HLA genotyping to study TCR occurrence patterns. Rather than drawing on any new phenotypic data, the later analysis identified candidate immune exposures from TCR beta sequences and the way those sequences occurred across donors. Across about 380 genotyped donors of the cohort, an average of 235,054 unique TCR beta nucleotide sequences per donor were sequenced, and 15% to 20% of those sequences were non-productive. Typing coverage varied by locus: roughly 620-640 donors for A, B, C, DRB1 and DQB1; roughly 520 for DQA1; more than 600 for DPA1; 450 to 480 for DPB1. All discovery cohort repertoires had been generated using a single sequencing platform. Paper-wide results and their limitations: The 87-base-pair reads could not distinguish some IMGT-functional V segments, including TRBV6-2 and TRBV6-3, so those segments were excluded. The earlier analysis of 587 of the donors excluded some 15 rarely observed V segments, including chromosome 9 orphons, because counts were too low. The cohort was sequenced for TCR beta chains only, and without alpha or paired-chain data the features that could be detected were limited. While some public TCRs were present in many individuals, most TCR sequences turned up only very rarely across donors. Linkage disequilibrium might explain the correlated functional status among segregating V segments, but an unknown experimental factor could not be ruled out. A cluster of highly shared sequence variants was judged likely to be a technical artifact of the sequencing pipeline. A further reported finding was that TCR beta sequences accurately predicted the HLA-A and HLA-B alleles for most subjects in the first cohort. The study listed 150 to 200 TCR beta chains as associated with cytomegalovirus. For the cohort, immune exposure information was limited to CMV serostatus. A later analysis found that TCR association rates varied across HLA loci, with DRB1 alleles showing the most associated TCRs and HLA-C alleles the fewest. Cytomegalovirus status was reported to be diagnosed by the classifier with high specificity and sensitivity in both the original and validation cohorts. Three of the identified cytomegalovirus-associated TCR beta chains were confirmed in vitro to be specific for cytomegalovirus antigens. According to the authors, the approach could potentially be generalized to other disease states and immunological phenotypes. Assigning TCR associations to individual alleles was difficult when HLA alleles, especially DR and DQ, strongly co-occurred. Specific HLA alleles were associated with over 15,000 TCR beta sequences at a false discovery rate of 0.05 in a later analysis. V-gene and J-gene trimming of TCR beta chains was associated with a missense DCLRE1C variant in a later genetic analysis, and the association was replicated in an independent cohort. The presence/absence analyses assumed that sequencing depth was roughly uniform across donors, and that assumption may not be true. In a later genetic analysis, fewer N-insertions in productive TCRs were reported among donors in an Asian-associated ancestry cluster than the roughly 670-donor mean. In a later analysis, HLA-associated TCR beta chains showed more clonal expansion and lower generation probabilities than non-associated chains that were equally common. Because HLA typing was missing for some donors at each locus, association tests included only the typed subset. A later analysis reported that several top co-occurrence clusters appeared linked to parvovirus B19, influenza, CMV and Epstein-Barr virus. Most CMV-associated TCR beta chains appeared to be HLA-restricted in a later analysis, and the HLA associations seemed to be driven largely by CMV exposure. An earlier analysis of several hundred of the donors showed that most TCR beta V segments appeared in productive rearrangements either about 87% or about 30% of the time, which broadly matched IMGT annotations.

The cohort consisted of 650 to 850 healthy bone marrow donors. At the time of sampling, all cohort members were nominally healthy, though unrecorded immune exposures were likely present. The donor was CMV seropositive and belonged to the group of over 250 seropositive cohort members. Each donor provided a peripheral blood sample, and peripheral blood mononuclear cells were used for TCR beta sequencing. The Qiagen DNeasy Blood Extraction Kit was used to extract genomic DNA from the blood cell samples. Recombination connected TRBV7-9 to TRBJ2-7; TRBD1 fits 10 bases in the junction. Sequenced input: PBMCs. The TCR comes from a woman aged 45 to 65 in good health and CMV-seropositive. The CDR3 here reads CASLGDRGSYEQYF. The sequenced DNA: TGTGCCAGCCTTGGGGACAGGGGCTCCTACGAGCAGTACTTC.